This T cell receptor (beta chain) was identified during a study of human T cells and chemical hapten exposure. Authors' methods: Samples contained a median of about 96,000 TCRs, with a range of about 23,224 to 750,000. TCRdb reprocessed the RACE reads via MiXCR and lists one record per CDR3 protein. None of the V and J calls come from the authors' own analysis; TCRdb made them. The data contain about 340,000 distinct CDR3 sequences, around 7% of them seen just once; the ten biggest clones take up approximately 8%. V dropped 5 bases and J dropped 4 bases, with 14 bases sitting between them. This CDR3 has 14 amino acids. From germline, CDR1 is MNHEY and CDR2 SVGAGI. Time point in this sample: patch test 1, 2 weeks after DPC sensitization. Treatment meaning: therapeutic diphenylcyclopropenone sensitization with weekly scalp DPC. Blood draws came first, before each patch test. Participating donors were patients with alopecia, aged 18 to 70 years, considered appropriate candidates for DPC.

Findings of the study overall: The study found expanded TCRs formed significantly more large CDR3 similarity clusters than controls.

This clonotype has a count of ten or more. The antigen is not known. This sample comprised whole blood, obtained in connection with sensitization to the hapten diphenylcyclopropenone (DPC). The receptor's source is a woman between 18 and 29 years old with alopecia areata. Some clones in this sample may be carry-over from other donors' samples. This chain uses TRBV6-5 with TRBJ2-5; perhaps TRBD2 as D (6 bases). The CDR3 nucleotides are TGTGCCAGCAGTGCCCCGCTGCGGGGAGAGACCCAGTACTTC. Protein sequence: CASSAPLRGETQYF.